The entry below describes one T cell receptor beta chain. What it binds is unknown. Data came from immunoSEQ multiplex PCR; TCRdb stores just in-frame clones and leaves some out. The sample includes around 180,000 clones, almost 95% of them seen just once. This record belongs to a study of T cell responses to AZD1222 COVID-19 vaccine. Study results and limitations: Only 5 or 6 individuals given AZD1222 were seropositive at baseline. All repertoire sampling was performed exclusively after the peak T cell response.

The starting material was peripheral blood, obtained on day 0 of AZD1222 vaccination. The sequence was collected from an adult in good health.

CDR3 amino acids: CSPSGGYTF. In DNA form, the CDR3 reads TGCAGCCCAAGCGGGGGCTACACCTTC. The genes are TRBV20-1 and TRBJ1-2; D is undetermined. CDR1 is DFQATT, CDR2 SNEGSKA, per germline (reference sequence). The CDR3 contains 9 residues.